This is a list of T cell receptor beta chains from one sample in a study of T cell repertoires in cytomegalovirus infection. TCRdb used MiXCR to reprocess the reads, holding one entry per CDR3 protein. The data show about 890,000 distinct CDR3 sequences, approximately 32% seen once. No antigen has been identified for these receptors. This material consisted of cultured CD8+ T cells from PBMCs, taken from culture after CMV antigen stimulation. These receptors were obtained from a human donor in good health (CMV status not recorded). Some clones in this sample may be carry-over from other donors' samples. Each CDR3 is given with its conserved first and last residue. The D gene is left open where the match is weak. Size is stated for part of the rows, as once, few or many counts, or as a class when the clone is expanded.

J	D	size	V	CDR3	DNA
TRBJ1-1	.	many	TRBV7-8	CASSRERGTEAFF	TGTGCCAGCAGCCGGGAAAGGGGCACTGAAGCTTTCTTT
TRBJ2-3	.	few	TRBV27	CASSLSGHLPLTDTQYF	TGTGCCAGCAGTTTATCTGGACACCTTCCTCTCACAGATACGCAGTATTTT
TRBJ1-3	TRBD1	.	TRBV11-2	CASSRRTGYELPGNTIYF	TGTGCCAGCAGCAGGCGGACAGGGTATGAACTACCTGGAAACACCATATATTTT
TRBJ2-7	.	.	TRBV7-9	CASSSRSVLDEQYF	TGTGCCAGCAGCTCCCGGTCAGTTTTGGACGAGCAGTACTTC
TRBJ1-4	.	few	TRBV7-9	CASSLGSTLLSEKLFF	TGTGCCAGCAGCTTAGGGTCAACTTTGTTAAGCGAAAAACTGTTTTTT
TRBJ2-5	TRBD1	.	TRBV6-5	CASSYGIRGNEETQYF	TGTGCCAGCAGTTACGGTATCAGGGGGAACGAAGAGACCCAGTACTTC
TRBJ2-1	.	.	TRBV29-1	CSVDSRGSEQFF	TGCAGCGTTGACTCTCGGGGGAGTGAGCAGTTCTTC
TRBJ2-2	.	few	TRBV20-1	CSAGSIAGELFF	TGCAGTGCCGGGTCTATAGCCGGGGAGCTGTTTTTT
TRBJ1-6	.	.	TRBV18	CASSPGKNSPLHF	TGTGCCAGCTCACCCGGGAAAAATTCACCCCTCCACTTT
TRBJ1-1	.	once	TRBV7-4	CASSPGRGVEAFF	TGTGCCAGCAGCCCGGGGAGGGGAGTTGAAGCTTTCTTT
TRBJ1-3	.	.	TRBV27	CASSSDPLGGPSEPGNTIYF	TGTGCCAGCAGTTCCGACCCCCTGGGTGGCCCCTCTGAGCCCGGAAACACCATATATTTT